A selection of T cell receptor beta chains follows, all from one sample in a study of T cell repertoires in cytomegalovirus infection. Their antigens are not known. TCRdb reanalysed the reads using MiXCR and keeps one entry per CDR3 protein. The table lists fewer than 850,000 distinct CDR3 sequences, approximately 32% of them singletons, with around 14% in the top ten. This specimen consisted of cultured CD8+ T cells from PBMCs, obtained from culture after CMV antigen stimulation. The receptors shown here come from a human donor in good health (CMV status not recorded). Some clones in this sample may be carry-over from other donors' samples. CDR3s include the opening cysteine and the closing phenylalanine or tryptophan. The order of the fields is V gene, clone size, D gene, CDR3 length, J gene, CDR3 DNA, CDR3 protein. The D gene is left open where the match is weak. Part of the rows lack a size; the others show once, few, many or a class for expanded clones.

TRBV5-4	NA	TRBD1	15	TRBJ1-2	TGTGCCACCCTGAAGGAGGACAGGGGACTGGAAGGCTACACCTTC	CATLKEDRGLEGYTF
TRBV12-3/TRBV12-4	NA	TRBD1	15	TRBJ2-1	TGTGCCAGCAGTTCCCCGGGACAGGGGGACAATGAGCAGTTCTTC	CASSSPGQGDNEQFF
TRBV28	NA	NA	12	TRBJ1-1	TGTGCCAGCAAAAACGTGAACACTGAAGCTTTCTTT	CASKNVNTEAFF
TRBV15	NA	NA	15	TRBJ2-1	TGTGCCACCAGCTTTCTCCCGAGCTCCTACAATGAGCAGTTCTTC	CATSFLPSSYNEQFF
TRBV7-6	NA	NA	13	TRBJ2-7	TGTGTCAGCAGCTTAGCGGCTAGCTACGAGCAGTACTTC	CVSSLAASYEQYF
TRBV27	once	NA	14	TRBJ1-4	TGTGCCAGCAGACGGGAGAAAGGCAATGAAAAACTGTTTTTT	CASRREKGNEKLFF
TRBV27	few	NA	14	TRBJ1-1	TGTGCCAGCAGCCCAGAGGGCGGTTGGACTGAAGCTTTCTTT	CASSPEGGWTEAFF
TRBV6-2/TRBV6-3	NA	NA	12	TRBJ2-7	TGTGCCAGCAGTTACCGGGGTTACGAGCAGTACTTC	CASSYRGYEQYF
TRBV7-2	NA	NA	13	TRBJ1-1	TGTGCCAGCAGCTTAAGAGTGAACACTGAAGCTGTCTTT	CASSLRVNTEAVF
TRBV6-2/TRBV6-3	NA	TRBD1	14	TRBJ1-2	TGTGCCGACCTCCGGACAGGGTCGTGGTATGGCTACACCTTC	CADLRTGSWYGYTF
TRBV7-6	NA	NA	17	TRBJ2-2	TGTGCCAGCAGCGTATATGTAGGGGAGGCGAACACCGGGGAGCTGTTTTTT	CASSVYVGEANTGELFF
TRBV7-9	NA	TRBD2	16	TRBJ2-1	TGTGCCAGCAGCTTAGCGGCTAGCGGGGGGGCAAATGAGCAGTTCTTC	CASSLAASGGANEQFF
TRBV7-8	few	NA	18	TRBJ2-5	TGTGCCAGCAGCTTAGAACCACTTTGGACAGCCAAGCAAGAGACCCAGTACTTC	CASSLEPLWTAKQETQYF
TRBV2	few	TRBD1	20	TRBJ2-2	TGTGCCAGCAGCGGAGTCATTGGACAGGCAGTTTTCGCGAACACCGGGGAGCTGTTTTTT	CASSGVIGQAVFANTGELFF
TRBV20-1	few	TRBD1	14	TRBJ2-7	TGCAGTGCTAGGGGACAGAGGAGCTCCTACGAGCAGTACTTC	CSARGQRSSYEQYF
TRBV6-2/TRBV6-3	NA	NA	17	TRBJ2-6	TGTGCCAGCTCATACAGGACAGCAGCCCCTGGGGCCAACGTCCTGACTTTC	CASSYRTAAPGANVLTF
TRBV6-1	few	NA	14	TRBJ2-2	TGTGCCACCACGTCAGCTCTGAACACCGGGGAGCTGTTTTTT	CATTSALNTGELFF
TRBV20-1	NA	NA	14	TRBJ2-3	TGCAGTGCTACCACGGGGGGCAGCACAGATACGCAGTATTTT	CSATTGGSTDTQYF
TRBV5-5	NA	NA	14	TRBJ1-1	TGTGCCAGCAGCTTGTACAACAGTCCTCTTGAAGCTTTCTTT	CASSLYNSPLEAFF
TRBV12-5	few	NA	14	TRBJ1-1	TGTGCTAGTGGCCGCTCGGGCCGCGCCTCTGAAGCTTTCTTT	CASGRSGRASEAFF
TRBV28	NA	TRBD1	19	TRBJ2-1	TGTGCCAGCAGTTTACGTGAAATTACTCCCGGGACAGTAGACAATGAGCAGTTCTTC	CASSLREITPGTVDNEQFF
TRBV12-3/TRBV12-4	many	TRBD2	18	TRBJ2-2	TGTGCCAGCAGTCCCGGGACTAGCGGGGGGGCCCACACCGGGGAGCTGTTTTTT	CASSPGTSGGAHTGELFF
TRBV27	NA	NA	14	TRBJ2-3	TGTGCCAGCAGTTTGACCCGAAGCACAGATACGCAGTATTTT	CASSLTRSTDTQYF
TRBV7-9	few	NA	13	TRBJ1-2	TGTGCCAGCACACCAACCGGGGGGCATGGCTACACCTTC	CASTPTGGHGYTF
TRBV6-2/TRBV6-3	NA	TRBD1	19	TRBJ2-6	TGTGCCAGCAGTTACTCTATCGGACAGGGCAGCTCTGGGGCCAACGTCCTGACTTTC	CASSYSIGQGSSGANVLTF
TRBV7-9	few	NA	15	TRBJ1-1	TGTGCCAGCAGCTTAAAGAAGGACGCTGGGCCTGAAGCTTTCTTT	CASSLKKDAGPEAFF
TRBV4-1	NA	NA	16	TRBJ2-3	TGCGCCAGCAGCCAAGATCCGCCGTCAAAAGGGGGTACGCAGTATTTT	CASSQDPPSKGGTQYF
TRBV27	few	NA	15	TRBJ1-5	TGTGCCAGCAGTCCCCTAAATGTGAGCAATCAGCCCCAGCATTTT	CASSPLNVSNQPQHF
TRBV7-9	few	TRBD2	14	TRBJ2-3	TGTGCCAGCACCGATAGCGGGGTCACAGATACGCAGTATTTT	CASTDSGVTDTQYF
TRBV2	NA	NA	15	TRBJ1-4	TGTGCCAGCAGTCAGGGTGGGGCTAAGAGTGAAAAACTGTTTTTT	CASSQGGAKSEKLFF
TRBV6-1	few	NA	14	TRBJ1-6	TGTGCCAGCAGTGAAAATGGAGGGAATTCACCCCTCCACTTT	CASSENGGNSPLHF
TRBV27	NA	NA	16	TRBJ2-3	TGTGCCAGCGGACGAGGGTACTTGATTAGCACAGATACGCAGTATTTT	CASGRGYLISTDTQYF
TRBV4-1	NA	NA	15	TRBJ2-5	TGCGCCAGCAGCCGAATACAGGTGCCGGAAGAGACCCAGTACTTC	CASSRIQVPEETQYF
TRBV12-5	NA	NA	17	TRBJ2-3	TGTGCTAGTGGTTTCGACCTTGGGCGGGTGAGCACAGATACGCAGTATTTT	CASGFDLGRVSTDTQYF
TRBV2	NA	TRBD2	14	TRBJ2-1	TGTGTCCACCAGGGACTAGCGGGGGGGGATGAGCAGTTCTTC	CVHQGLAGGDEQFF
TRBV5-4	few	NA	16	TRBJ2-3	TGTGCCAGCAGCTTGTCGGACTACTCTAGCACAGATACGCAGTATTTT	CASSLSDYSSTDTQYF
TRBV27	NA	TRBD2	16	TRBJ2-3	TGTGCCAGCAGTTTAAGAGAGCGGGGGTGGGCAGATACGCAGTATTTT	CASSLRERGWADTQYF
TRBV7-9	NA	NA	16	TRBJ2-5	TGTGCCAGCGGGGGGGTAACGGGGGCGATGCAAGAGACCCAGTACTTC	CASGGVTGAMQETQYF
TRBV6-6	NA	NA	14	TRBJ2-7	TGTGCCAGCAGTTACGTGAGGAACTCCTACGAGCAGTACTTC	CASSYVRNSYEQYF
TRBV11-3	NA	TRBD1	15	TRBJ2-2	TGTGCCAGCAGCACGGGACAGGGGAACACCGGGGAGCTGTTTTTT	CASSTGQGNTGELFF
TRBV5-6	once	NA	15	TRBJ2-7	TGTGCCAGCAGCTTGGGGACAGTGAACCCCTACGAGCAGTACTTC	CASSLGTVNPYEQYF
TRBV19	few	NA	17	TRBJ1-5	TGTGCCAGTAGTAGAAGACAGACCCCTAGAATAAATCAGCCCCAGCATTTT	CASSRRQTPRINQPQHF
TRBV24-1	few	TRBD1	15	TRBJ2-2	TGTGCCACCAGTGGAGACAGGGGCTGGCCCGGGGAGCTGTTTTTT	CATSGDRGWPGELFF
TRBV28	NA	NA	15	TRBJ1-1	TGTGCCAGCAGTTTATTTATTCGACCCCAGACTGAAGCTTTCTTT	CASSLFIRPQTEAFF
TRBV2	few	TRBD1	16	TRBJ2-1	TGTGCCAGCAGTGAAGCGTACAGGGGGGTCATCTATGAGCAGTTCTTC	CASSEAYRGVIYEQFF
TRBV7-9	NA	NA	15	TRBJ2-2	TGTGCCAGCAGCTCGAACGAGGGGTACACCGGGGAGCTGTTTTTT	CASSSNEGYTGELFF
TRBV7-6	many	NA	15	TRBJ2-3	TGTGCCAGCAGCCCTCCGGGACGGAGCGTAGATACGCAGTATTTT	CASSPPGRSVDTQYF
TRBV9	NA	TRBD1	15	TRBJ1-2	TGTGCCAGCAGCCTCCGACAGGGCCCCAGATATGGCTACACCTTC	CASSLRQGPRYGYTF
TRBV27	NA	NA	13	TRBJ1-1	TGTGCCAGCAGTTTATCACAGGGAGGTGAAGCTTTCTTT	CASSLSQGGEAFF
TRBV7-9	few	TRBD1	17	TRBJ2-1	TGTGCCAGCAGTCTAGGATGGCAGGGGGAACCCTACAATGAGCAGTTCTTC	CASSLGWQGEPYNEQFF
TRBV7-2	many	TRBD2	16	TRBJ2-2	TGTGCCAGCAGCTTAGCGGTGTGGGGACTAATGGGGGAGCTGTTTTTT	CASSLAVWGLMGELFF
TRBV6-8	NA	TRBD1	15	TRBJ1-4	TGTGCCAGCAACCCACGACAGGGGATTAGTGAAAAACTGTTTTTT	CASNPRQGISEKLFF
TRBV4-1	few	NA	12	TRBJ1-1	TGCGCCAGCCTCGGGGTTGGAACTGAAGCTTTCTTT	CASLGVGTEAFF
TRBV6-8	NA	NA	14	TRBJ1-1	TGTGCCAGCAGTTACGGGAAGGGTGTCACTGAAGCTTTCTTT	CASSYGKGVTEAFF